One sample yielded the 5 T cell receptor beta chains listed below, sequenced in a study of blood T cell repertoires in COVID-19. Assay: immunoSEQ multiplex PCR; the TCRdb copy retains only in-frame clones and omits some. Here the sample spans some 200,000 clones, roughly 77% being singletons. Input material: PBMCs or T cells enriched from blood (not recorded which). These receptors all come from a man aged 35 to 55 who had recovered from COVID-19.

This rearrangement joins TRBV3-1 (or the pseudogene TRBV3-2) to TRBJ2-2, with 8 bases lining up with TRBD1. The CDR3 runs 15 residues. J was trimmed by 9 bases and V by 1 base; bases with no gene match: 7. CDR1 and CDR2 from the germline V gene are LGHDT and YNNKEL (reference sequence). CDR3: CASSQGTGFSRELFF. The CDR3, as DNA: TGTGCCAGCAGCCAAGGGACAGGGTTTAGCCGGGAGCTGTTTTTT.

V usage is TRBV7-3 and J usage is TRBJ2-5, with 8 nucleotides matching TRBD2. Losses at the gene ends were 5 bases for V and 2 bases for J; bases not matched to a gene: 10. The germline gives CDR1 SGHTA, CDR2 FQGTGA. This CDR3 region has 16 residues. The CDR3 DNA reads TGTGCCAGCAGCCCCGGGGGGGCTCGGGGGCAAGAGACCCAGTACTTC. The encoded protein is CASSPGGARGQETQYF.

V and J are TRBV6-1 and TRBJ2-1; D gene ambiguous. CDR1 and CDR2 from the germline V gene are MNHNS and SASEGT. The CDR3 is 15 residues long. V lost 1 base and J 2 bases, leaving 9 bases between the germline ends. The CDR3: CASSEEAGTYNEQFF. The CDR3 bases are TGTGCCAGCAGTGAAGAGGCAGGCACCTACAATGAGCAGTTCTTC.

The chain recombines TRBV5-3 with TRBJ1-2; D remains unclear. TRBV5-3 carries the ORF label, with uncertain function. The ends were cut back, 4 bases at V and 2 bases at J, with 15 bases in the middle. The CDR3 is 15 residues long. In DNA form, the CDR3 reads TGTGCCAGAAGCCTCGTGGGCAGGAGGAACTATGGCTACACCTTC. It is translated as CARSLVGRRNYGYTF.

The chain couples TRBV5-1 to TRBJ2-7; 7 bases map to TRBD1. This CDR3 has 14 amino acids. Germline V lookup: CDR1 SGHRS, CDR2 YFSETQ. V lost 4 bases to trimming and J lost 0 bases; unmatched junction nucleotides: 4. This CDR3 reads CASSAGQASYEQYF. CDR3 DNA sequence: TGCGCCAGCAGCGCCGGACAGGCCTCCTACGAGCAGTACTTC.